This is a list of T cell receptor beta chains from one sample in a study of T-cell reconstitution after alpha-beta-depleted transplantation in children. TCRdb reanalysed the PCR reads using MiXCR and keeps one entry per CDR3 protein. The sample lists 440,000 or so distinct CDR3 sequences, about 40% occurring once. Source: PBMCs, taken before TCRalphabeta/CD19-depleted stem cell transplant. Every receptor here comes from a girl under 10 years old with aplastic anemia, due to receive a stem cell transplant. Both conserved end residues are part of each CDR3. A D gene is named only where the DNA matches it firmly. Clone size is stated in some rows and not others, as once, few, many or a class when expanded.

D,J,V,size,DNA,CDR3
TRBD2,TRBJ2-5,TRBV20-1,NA,TGCAGTGCTAGAGACGGGAGGTCCGAGACCCAGTACTTC,CSARDGRSETQYF
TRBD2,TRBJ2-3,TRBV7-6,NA,TGTGCCAGCAGCGCACTAGCGGGGGGCTCTGCTCGTCGCACAGATACGCAGTATTTT,CASSALAGGSARRTDTQYF
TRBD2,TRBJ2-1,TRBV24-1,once,TGTGCCACCGGAAGCGGGAGCTCCTACAATGAGCAGTTCTTC,CATGSGSSYNEQFF
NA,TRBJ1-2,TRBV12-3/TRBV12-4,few,TGTGCCAGCAGTTTGAGGAATACAGGGAAAAGTGGCTACACCTTC,CASSLRNTGKSGYTF
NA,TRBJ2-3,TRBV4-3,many,TGCGCCAGCAGCCAAGACTCGTCCACAGATACGCAGTATTTT,CASSQDSSTDTQYF
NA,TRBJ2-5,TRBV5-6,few,TGTGCCAGCAGCTTGGAGGCAGTTCGCCCTTACCAAGAGACCCAGTACTTC,CASSLEAVRPYQETQYF
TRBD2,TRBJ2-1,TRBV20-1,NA,TGCAGTGCTAGAGATCCAGCGGGAGGCCACAATGAGCAGTTCTTC,CSARDPAGGHNEQFF
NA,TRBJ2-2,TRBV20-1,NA,TGCAGTGCTAGGGGGACGAGGTCCGGCCACACCGGGGAGCTGTTTTTT,CSARGTRSGHTGELFF
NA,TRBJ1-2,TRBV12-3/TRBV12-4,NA,TGTGCCAGCAGTTTCGCGGGCTCTGGCTACACCTTC,CASSFAGSGYTF
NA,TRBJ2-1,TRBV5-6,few,TGTGCCAGCAGCTCCGCGTATGAGCAGTTCTTC,CASSSAYEQFF
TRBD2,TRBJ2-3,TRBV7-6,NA,TGTGCCAGCAGCTCCCCAAGCGGGATAAGCACAGATACGCAGTATTTT,CASSSPSGISTDTQYF
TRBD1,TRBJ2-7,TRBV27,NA,TGTGCCAGCAGTTTAAAGGGACAGGGGGCCTACGAGCAGTACTTC,CASSLKGQGAYEQYF
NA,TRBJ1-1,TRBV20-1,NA,TGCAGTGCTAGAGACCGCCAGACTAGGACTGAAGCTTTCTTT,CSARDRQTRTEAFF
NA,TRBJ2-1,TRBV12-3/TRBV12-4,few,TGTGCCAGCAGTTTGGAGTTCGGGGCCTACAATGAGCAGTTCTTC,CASSLEFGAYNEQFF
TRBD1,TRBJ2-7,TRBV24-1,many,TGTGCCACCAGTGATTGGAAACAGGGGGGCGAGCAGTACTTC,CATSDWKQGGEQYF
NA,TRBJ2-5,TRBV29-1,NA,TGCAGCGTCCAGCTTTTGAGGGCACCAAGAGAGACCCAGTACTTC,CSVQLLRAPRETQYF
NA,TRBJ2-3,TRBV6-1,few,TGTGCCAGCAGTCCTTCAGTTCTTGCAGATACGCAGTATTTT,CASSPSVLADTQYF
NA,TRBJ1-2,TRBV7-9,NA,TGTGCCAGCAGCTTAGAAAAGGGTTATGGCTACACCTTC,CASSLEKGYGYTF
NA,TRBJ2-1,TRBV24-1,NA,TGTGCCACCAGTGTAACGGGAGAGGGGTACAATGAGCAGTTCTTC,CATSVTGEGYNEQFF
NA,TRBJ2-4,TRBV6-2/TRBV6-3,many,TGTGCCAGCAGGAATCTACACATTCAGTACTTC,CASRNLHIQYF
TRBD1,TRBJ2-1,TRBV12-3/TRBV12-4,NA,TGTGCCAGCAGTGTTACAGGGGCCGGGTCAGGGCAGTTCTTC,CASSVTGAGSGQFF
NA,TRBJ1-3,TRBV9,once,TGTGCCAGCAGCATAACAGGGATTGGAAACACCATATATTTT,CASSITGIGNTIYF
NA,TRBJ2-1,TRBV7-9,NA,TGTGCCAGCAGCCTCGCGGAGGAGCAGTTCTTC,CASSLAEEQFF
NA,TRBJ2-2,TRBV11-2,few,TGTGCCAGCCCTGGGGGGGAGCTGTTTTTT,CASPGGELFF
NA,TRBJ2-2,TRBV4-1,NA,TGCGCCAGCAGCCAACAGGGCATGGGGGAGCTGTTTTTT,CASSQQGMGELFF
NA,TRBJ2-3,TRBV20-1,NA,TGCAGTGCTAGTTCCAGCCTGAGCACACATACGCAGTATTTT,CSASSSLSTHTQYF
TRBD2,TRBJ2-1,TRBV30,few,TGTGCCTGGAGGGGCGGGAGCTCCTACAATGAGCAGTTCTTC,CAWRGGSSYNEQFF
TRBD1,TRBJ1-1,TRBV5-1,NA,TGCGCCAGCAGCTTAATGCGGGACAGGAACACTGAAGCTTTCTTT,CASSLMRDRNTEAFF
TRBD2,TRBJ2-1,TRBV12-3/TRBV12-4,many,TGTGCCAGCAGCCCCGGGGGGGGAGGGAACAATGAGCAGTTCTTC,CASSPGGGGNNEQFF
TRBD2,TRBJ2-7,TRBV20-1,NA,TGCAGTGCCAGAGCCGAGCGGGAGAGTTTTTACGAGCAGTACTTC,CSARAERESFYEQYF
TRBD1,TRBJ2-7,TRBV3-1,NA,TGTGCCTGCAGCCTGACCGGGACAGGGGTCAACGAGCAGTACTTC,CACSLTGTGVNEQYF
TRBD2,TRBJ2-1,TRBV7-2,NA,TGTGCCAGCAGAGGGCCCGGGAGGGTACATGAGCAGTTCTTC,CASRGPGRVHEQFF
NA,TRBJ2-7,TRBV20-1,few,TGCAGTGCGCATGTAGAGGGGCGCTACTACGAGCAGTACTTC,CSAHVEGRYYEQYF
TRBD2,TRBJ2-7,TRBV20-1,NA,TGCAGTGCTAGAGATCTGACATCTAGCGGTCCCTACGAGCAGTACTTC,CSARDLTSSGPYEQYF
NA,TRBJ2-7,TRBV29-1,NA,TGCAGCGTTGAAGATGGAGGAGGGCAGTACTTC,CSVEDGGGQYF
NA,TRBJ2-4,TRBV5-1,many,TGCGCCAGCAGCTCGCATGTGGATACGTTAGCCAAAAACATTCAGTACTTC,CASSSHVDTLAKNIQYF
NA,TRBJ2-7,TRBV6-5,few,TGTGCCAGCAGTTACCGGACCGGGGGCCACGAGCAGTACTTC,CASSYRTGGHEQYF
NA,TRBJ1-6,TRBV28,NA,TGTGCCAGCAGTACTCAGGGTCCCCGCAATTCACCCCTCCACTTT,CASSTQGPRNSPLHF
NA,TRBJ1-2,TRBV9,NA,TGTGCCAGCAGCGTAGACCCCATAATCAGGGTGAACTATGGCTACACCTTC,CASSVDPIIRVNYGYTF
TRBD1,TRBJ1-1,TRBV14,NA,TGTGCCAGCAGCCTCCAGGGGGGGGTCACTGAAGCTTTCTTT,CASSLQGGVTEAFF
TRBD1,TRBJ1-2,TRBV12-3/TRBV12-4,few,TGTGCCAGCAGTTTAGCGGGACAGATTGCTAACTATGGCTACACCTTC,CASSLAGQIANYGYTF
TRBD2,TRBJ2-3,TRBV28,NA,TGTGCCAGCAGTTTCCAAACCGGGACTAGCGGGGCAGATACGCAGTATTTT,CASSFQTGTSGADTQYF
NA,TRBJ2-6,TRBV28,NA,TGTGCCAGCAGTCCGTGGGACGGGGCGGTTAGGGCCAACGTCCTGACTTTC,CASSPWDGAVRANVLTF
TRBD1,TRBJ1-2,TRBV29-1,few,TGCAGCGTTGAATCCGGGACAGGGAATGGCTACACCTTC,CSVESGTGNGYTF
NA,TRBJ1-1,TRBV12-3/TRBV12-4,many,TGTGCCTCATTGTGGGCGGGTACTGAAGCTTTCTTT,CASLWAGTEAFF
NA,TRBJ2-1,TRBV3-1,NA,TGTGCCAGCAGCCAAGATGCGGGTTTTCTCTACAATGAGCAGTTCTTC,CASSQDAGFLYNEQFF